The subject of this entry is one T cell receptor (beta chain). Its antigen is unknown. The sample comes from a study of cytomegalovirus exposure and HLA in healthy donors. The PCR employed 60 Vbeta primers together with 13 Jbeta primers. The data were produced by immunoSEQ multiplex PCR, yet TCRdb's version contains in-frame clones alone and is incomplete. Of more than 200,000 clones detected, 83% appear once; the ten largest clones hold 1.1% to 1.5%. Study-wide points: One later analysis reportedly identified an Asian-associated ancestry cluster that showed fewer N-insertions than the roughly 670-donor mean. HLA alleles were associated with 16,000 or so TCR beta sequences in a later analysis at 0.05 false discovery rate. It is likely that the observed cluster of highly shared sequence variants was a sequencing artifact.

CDR1 and CDR2 (germline): MRHNA, SNTAGT. The CDR3 length is 15 residues. The V gene end was trimmed by 4 bases and the J gene end by 8 bases; junction bases not matched to a gene: 6. The source is a girl aged 5-17 years in good health and CMV-seronegative. This chain connects TRBV6-4 to TRBJ2-1; TRBD2 agrees at 12 bases. Sequenced material: PBMCs. The CDR3 DNA follows: TGTGCCAGCAGTGTGGCTAGCGGGGGGGAGGATGAGCAGTTCTTC. Protein sequence: CASSVASGGEDEQFF.